The rows below give T cell receptor beta chains drawn from one sample of a study of T cell responses to AZD1222 COVID-19 vaccine. Sequencing was performed with immunoSEQ multiplex PCR; in TCRdb, only in-frame clones are kept and a portion is missing. This table has some 130,000 clones, about 93% appearing once. The material sequenced was peripheral blood, taken on day 0 of AZD1222 vaccination. All receptors derive from an adult in good health. Both conserved end residues are part of each CDR3. The D gene is left open where the match is weak. Not all rows give a size; the values are once, few, many and, for expanded clones, a class.

clone size: -
V gene: TRBV27
J gene: TRBJ2-7
D gene: TRBD1
CDR3 protein: CASSQRTGEQYF
CDR3 DNA: TGTGCCAGCAGTCAAAGGACAGGCGAGCAGTACTTC

clone size: -
V gene: TRBV11-2
J gene: TRBJ1-1
D gene: -
CDR3 protein: CASSLDRIRDEAFF
CDR3 DNA: TGTGCCAGCAGCTTAGATAGGATCAGAGATGAAGCTTTCTTT

clone size: few
V gene: TRBV2
J gene: TRBJ2-7
D gene: TRBD2
CDR3 protein: CASSEAEAGPSYEQYF
CDR3 DNA: TGTGCCAGCAGTGAAGCGGAAGCGGGACCCTCCTACGAGCAGTACTTC

clone size: -
V gene: TRBV28
J gene: TRBJ2-7
D gene: -
CDR3 protein: CASRYDRLDWQYF
CDR3 DNA: TGTGCCAGCAGATACGACAGGCTGGACTGGCAGTACTTC

clone size: -
V gene: TRBV10-3
J gene: TRBJ2-1
D gene: TRBD1
CDR3 protein: CAISGGQGGTGTYNEQFF
CDR3 DNA: TGTGCCATCAGTGGAGGTCAGGGTGGGACAGGGACATACAATGAGCAGTTCTTC

clone size: -
V gene: TRBV25-1
J gene: TRBJ2-7
D gene: -
CDR3 protein: CASSVGIDEQYF
CDR3 DNA: TGTGCCAGCAGTGTAGGGATTGACGAGCAGTACTTC

clone size: -
V gene: TRBV9
J gene: TRBJ2-3
D gene: TRBD2
CDR3 protein: CASSVTSVTDTQYF
CDR3 DNA: TGTGCCAGCAGCGTCACTAGCGTAACAGATACGCAGTATTTT

clone size: once
V gene: TRBV5-1
J gene: TRBJ2-1
D gene: -
CDR3 protein: CASSLGQGGNEQFF
CDR3 DNA: TGCGCCAGCAGCTTGGGTCAGGGAGGAAATGAGCAGTTCTTC

clone size: -
V gene: TRBV12-3/TRBV12-4
J gene: TRBJ1-2
D gene: TRBD1
CDR3 protein: CASTWDSSYGYTF
CDR3 DNA: TGTGCCAGCACCTGGGACAGTAGCTATGGCTACACCTTC

clone size: -
V gene: TRBV12-5
J gene: TRBJ2-1
D gene: -
CDR3 protein: CASGPWTVSYNEQFF
CDR3 DNA: TGTGCTAGTGGTCCGTGGACAGTCTCCTACAATGAGCAGTTCTTC

clone size: -
V gene: TRBV30
J gene: TRBJ1-1
D gene: -
CDR3 protein: CAWSDWTGGVTEAFF
CDR3 DNA: TGTGCCTGGAGTGATTGGACGGGAGGGGTCACTGAAGCTTTCTTT

clone size: -
V gene: TRBV23-1
J gene: TRBJ1-1
D gene: -
CDR3 protein: CASSPPQWGNTEAFF
CDR3 DNA: TGCGCCAGCAGTCCACCGCAGTGGGGGAACACTGAAGCTTTCTTT

clone size: -
V gene: TRBV30
J gene: TRBJ1-2
D gene: -
CDR3 protein: CAWSVPGLYGYTF
CDR3 DNA: TGTGCCTGGAGTGTACCAGGCCTCTATGGCTACACCTTC

clone size: -
V gene: TRBV28
J gene: TRBJ2-1
D gene: -
CDR3 protein: CASSLGYNEQFF
CDR3 DNA: TGTGCCAGCAGTTTAGGTTACAATGAGCAGTTCTTC

clone size: -
V gene: TRBV6-6
J gene: TRBJ2-2
D gene: -
CDR3 protein: CASSYPPGELFF
CDR3 DNA: TGTGCCAGCAGTTACCCCCCCGGGGAGCTGTTTTTT

clone size: -
V gene: TRBV4-2
J gene: TRBJ1-5
D gene: -
CDR3 protein: CASSQVGTIGGGQPQHF
CDR3 DNA: TGTGCCAGCAGCCAGGTGGGAACGATAGGGGGAGGACAGCCCCAGCATTTT

clone size: -
V gene: TRBV29-1
J gene: TRBJ1-1
D gene: -
CDR3 protein: CSVVYGIGAFF
CDR3 DNA: TGCAGCGTTGTGTACGGGATTGGAGCTTTCTTT

clone size: -
V gene: TRBV2
J gene: TRBJ1-1
D gene: TRBD1
CDR3 protein: CASSVRRQGATEAFF
CDR3 DNA: TGTGCCAGCAGTGTGAGGAGGCAGGGGGCGACTGAAGCTTTCTTT

clone size: -
V gene: TRBV6-1
J gene: TRBJ1-6
D gene: -
CDR3 protein: CASSEEQGRTPLHF
CDR3 DNA: TGTGCCAGCAGTGAAGAGCAGGGAAGGACACCCCTCCACTTT

clone size: -
V gene: TRBV9
J gene: TRBJ2-7
D gene: TRBD1
CDR3 protein: CASSPLDRGLSYEQYF
CDR3 DNA: TGTGCCAGCAGCCCATTGGACAGGGGGCTTTCCTACGAGCAGTACTTC

clone size: -
V gene: TRBV7-9
J gene: TRBJ1-1
D gene: TRBD1
CDR3 protein: CASSLGQGEAFF
CDR3 DNA: TGTGCCAGCAGCCTCGGACAGGGAGAAGCTTTCTTT

clone size: -
V gene: TRBV18
J gene: TRBJ1-1
D gene: -
CDR3 protein: CASSFRFTGSDTEAFF
CDR3 DNA: TGTGCCAGCTCATTTCGTTTCACAGGGTCGGACACTGAAGCTTTCTTT

clone size: -
V gene: TRBV28
J gene: TRBJ2-7
D gene: -
CDR3 protein: CASTTGPQSYEQYF
CDR3 DNA: TGTGCCAGCACCACCGGACCGCAGTCCTACGAGCAGTACTTC

clone size: -
V gene: TRBV24-1
J gene: TRBJ2-1
D gene: -
CDR3 protein: CATSDQDSPLFF
CDR3 DNA: TGTGCCACCAGTGACCAGGACAGCCCGCTGTTCTTC

clone size: -
V gene: TRBV7-9
J gene: TRBJ2-5
D gene: -
CDR3 protein: CASSLTQETQYF
CDR3 DNA: TGTGCCAGCAGCCTGACACAAGAGACCCAGTACTTC

clone size: -
V gene: TRBV2
J gene: TRBJ2-5
D gene: TRBD2
CDR3 protein: CATFSGSKETQYF
CDR3 DNA: TGTGCCACATTTAGCGGGAGTAAAGAGACCCAGTACTTC

clone size: -
V gene: TRBV6-5
J gene: TRBJ2-1
D gene: -
CDR3 protein: CASSYRLLQFF
CDR3 DNA: TGTGCCAGCAGCTACAGGTTGCTGCAGTTCTTC

clone size: -
V gene: TRBV19
J gene: TRBJ1-6
D gene: -
CDR3 protein: CASSIGLNSPLHF
CDR3 DNA: TGTGCCAGTAGTATAGGATTAAATTCACCCCTCCACTTT

clone size: -
V gene: TRBV11-2
J gene: TRBJ2-5
D gene: -
CDR3 protein: CASSFSLTHTQETQYF
CDR3 DNA: TGTGCCAGCAGCTTTTCCCTAACCCACACCCAAGAGACCCAGTACTTC

clone size: -
V gene: TRBV2
J gene: TRBJ1-1
D gene: -
CDR3 protein: CASSPGGNTEAFF
CDR3 DNA: TGTGCCAGCAGTCCGGGCGGGAACACTGAAGCTTTCTTT

clone size: -
V gene: TRBV19
J gene: TRBJ2-7
D gene: TRBD2
CDR3 protein: CASSWGGVNEQYF
CDR3 DNA: TGTGCCAGCTCCTGGGGGGGGGTCAACGAGCAGTACTTC

clone size: -
V gene: TRBV29-1
J gene: TRBJ2-7
D gene: -
CDR3 protein: CSVFEGARTYEQYF
CDR3 DNA: TGCAGCGTTTTTGAAGGGGCCCGAACCTACGAGCAGTACTTC

clone size: -
V gene: TRBV4-1
J gene: TRBJ2-7
D gene: -
CDR3 protein: CASSQDPVRLNYEQYF
CDR3 DNA: TGCGCCAGCAGCCAAGATCCTGTGAGACTTAACTACGAGCAGTACTTC

clone size: -
V gene: TRBV12-3/TRBV12-4
J gene: TRBJ1-1
D gene: TRBD1
CDR3 protein: CASSLGTVTEAFF
CDR3 DNA: TGTGCCAGCAGTCTTGGGACAGTCACTGAAGCTTTCTTT

clone size: -
V gene: TRBV14
J gene: TRBJ1-2
D gene: TRBD1
CDR3 protein: CASSRWEGADGYTF
CDR3 DNA: TGTGCCAGCAGCCGCTGGGAGGGGGCGGATGGCTACACCTTC

clone size: -
V gene: TRBV7-5
J gene: TRBJ1-4
D gene: -
CDR3 protein: CVRSSRDRNGWNEKLFF
CDR3 DNA: TGTGTCAGAAGCTCCCGGGACAGGAACGGATGGAATGAAAAACTGTTTTTT

clone size: -
V gene: TRBV19
J gene: TRBJ2-1
D gene: TRBD2
CDR3 protein: CASSRSSGSLNEQFF
CDR3 DNA: TGTGCCAGTAGTAGGTCTAGCGGGAGTCTCAATGAGCAGTTCTTC

clone size: -
V gene: TRBV5-1
J gene: TRBJ1-2
D gene: -
CDR3 protein: CASSLNNNYGYTF
CDR3 DNA: TGCGCCAGCAGCTTGAACAATAACTATGGCTACACCTTC

clone size: -
V gene: TRBV7-2
J gene: TRBJ1-4
D gene: -
CDR3 protein: CASSPRDGPNEKLFF
CDR3 DNA: TGTGCCAGCAGCCCGAGGGACGGACCAAATGAAAAACTGTTTTTT

clone size: -
V gene: TRBV19
J gene: TRBJ2-2
D gene: -
CDR3 protein: CASSIGVTNTGELFF
CDR3 DNA: TGTGCCAGTAGTATAGGGGTAACGAACACCGGGGAGCTGTTTTTT

clone size: -
V gene: TRBV28
J gene: TRBJ2-5
D gene: -
CDR3 protein: CASSGRLRWTQYF
CDR3 DNA: TGTGCCAGCAGTGGCCGATTAAGGTGGACCCAGTACTTC

clone size: -
V gene: TRBV30
J gene: TRBJ2-1
D gene: TRBD2
CDR3 protein: CAWSGTSGFSSYNEQFF
CDR3 DNA: TGTGCCTGGTCCGGGACTAGCGGGTTTAGCTCCTACAATGAGCAGTTCTTC

clone size: -
V gene: TRBV3-1/TRBV3-2
J gene: TRBJ1-6
D gene: -
CDR3 protein: CASSPLGGADSPLHF
CDR3 DNA: TGTGCCAGCAGCCCCCTGGGGGGAGCGGATTCACCCCTCCACTTT

clone size: -
V gene: TRBV9
J gene: TRBJ1-1
D gene: -
CDR3 protein: CASSALSGTGNMNTEAFF
CDR3 DNA: TGTGCCAGCAGCGCCCTTTCCGGGACGGGGAACATGAACACTGAAGCTTTCTTT

clone size: -
V gene: TRBV19
J gene: TRBJ2-1
D gene: TRBD1
CDR3 protein: CASSTDRGLYNEQFF
CDR3 DNA: TGTGCCAGTAGTACCGACAGGGGGCTTTACAATGAGCAGTTCTTC

clone size: -
V gene: TRBV7-2
J gene: TRBJ1-5
D gene: TRBD1
CDR3 protein: CASSITGTGGNQPQHF
CDR3 DNA: TGTGCCAGCAGCATAACCGGGACAGGGGGAAATCAGCCCCAGCATTTT

clone size: -
V gene: TRBV19
J gene: TRBJ1-5
D gene: -
CDR3 protein: CASSIFRGPGNQPQHF
CDR3 DNA: TGTGCCAGTAGTATATTCCGGGGTCCGGGCAATCAGCCCCAGCATTTT

clone size: -
V gene: TRBV5-4
J gene: TRBJ2-5
D gene: -
CDR3 protein: CASTSGGPGGEETQYF
CDR3 DNA: TGTGCCAGCACCTCTGGTGGCCCCGGAGGGGAAGAGACCCAGTACTTC

clone size: -
V gene: TRBV28
J gene: TRBJ1-2
D gene: TRBD1
CDR3 protein: CASRQGAEYGYTF
CDR3 DNA: TGTGCCAGCAGACAGGGGGCAGAGTATGGCTACACCTTC

clone size: -
V gene: TRBV28
J gene: TRBJ2-5
D gene: TRBD2
CDR3 protein: CASSLWFQREGSREETQYF
CDR3 DNA: TGTGCCAGCAGTTTATGGTTCCAGCGGGAGGGCTCGAGAGAAGAGACCCAGTACTTC

clone size: -
V gene: TRBV30
J gene: TRBJ1-5
D gene: TRBD1
CDR3 protein: CAWSVDGQAIHGDQPQHF
CDR3 DNA: TGTGCCTGGAGTGTAGACGGACAGGCCATCCATGGCGATCAGCCCCAGCATTTT

clone size: -
V gene: TRBV5-1
J gene: TRBJ2-5
D gene: -
CDR3 protein: CASSRGNGETQYF
CDR3 DNA: TGCGCCAGCAGCCGGGGCAACGGGGAGACCCAGTACTTC

clone size: -
V gene: TRBV7-9
J gene: TRBJ1-4
D gene: -
CDR3 protein: CASSLPRHLGGEKLFF
CDR3 DNA: TGTGCCAGCAGCCTCCCAAGACACCTGGGAGGTGAAAAACTGTTTTTT

clone size: -
V gene: TRBV29-1
J gene: TRBJ2-5
D gene: -
CDR3 protein: CSVERLETQYF
CDR3 DNA: TGCAGCGTTGAGAGGTTAGAGACCCAGTACTTC